This T cell receptor (beta chain) is from a study of T cells in Graves' hyperthyroidism and ophthalmopathy. Patients having uncontrolled infection, another autoimmune disease, pregnancy or lactation were not included. Germline CDR1 reads SEHNR; CDR2 reads FQNEAQ (reference sequence). The CDR3 is made up of 17 amino acids. V was shortened by 1 base and J by 3 bases, with 16 bases between the two germline ends. RNA transcripts gave rise to amplified TCR beta CDR3 regions. When the TCR CDR3 underwent first-round RT-PCR, the HTBI primer set was used. TCRdb recomputed calls from the multiplex PCR reads with MiXCR, one row per CDR3 protein. The table records 450,000 to 700,000 distinct CDR3 sequences, 35% to 55% of them present only once.

This chain links TRBV7-9 with TRBJ1-3, with D unresolved. The TCR was taken from an adult woman with Graves' disease, either hyperthyroidism or ophthalmopathy (not recorded which). Input material: peripheral blood or thyroid tissue (not recorded which). This chain's CDR3 is CASSLDRSRHYGNTIYF. In nucleotides, the CDR3 is TGTGCCAGCAGCTTAGATCGTAGTCGCCATTATGGAAACACCATATATTTT. Supplemented by reference TRBV7-9 and TRBJ1-3, the full variable domain reads DTGVSQNPRHKITKRGQNVTFRCDPISEHNRLYWYRQTLGQGPEFLTYFQNEAQLEKSRLLSDRFSAERPKGSFSTLEIQRTEQGDSAMYLCASSLDRSRHYGNTIYFGEGSWLTVV.